The 10 T cell receptor beta chains in this list originate from one sample, sequenced in a study of identifying expanded T cells in peripheral blood. Here immunoSEQ multiplex PCR was the method, and the copy in TCRdb shows in-frame clones only, minus some. Seen here are approximately 94,000 clones, approximately 89% observed once, and the top ten hold approximately 5.7%. Sequencing was performed on blood. Receptors originate from a person between 18 and 75 years old in good health.

The chain uses TRBV7-3 and TRBJ1-1, with 9 positions matching TRBD1. The V and J ends lost 3 bases and 5 bases, in that order; junction bases with no gene match: 7. Germline values: CDR1 SGHTA, CDR2 FQGTGA. CDR3 length equals 15 residues. The CDR3 DNA reads TGTGCCAGCAGCTTGGGAGGACAGGGGATAACTGAAGCTTTCTTT. Encoded protein: CASSLGGQGITEAFF.

The gene calls are TRBV7-9 and TRBJ1-2; 7 bases line up with TRBD1. The trim removed 3 bases at V and 2 bases at J, leaving 6 bases unmatched. CDR1 is SEHNR and CDR2 is FQNEAQ in the germline V gene (reference sequence). This CDR3 spans 15 amino acids. CDR3 in DNA: TGTGCCAGCAGCTTCTCAGGGGGAGGAAACTATGGCTACACCTTC. It is translated as CASSFSGGGNYGYTF.

The CDR3 coding sequence is TGTGCCAGCAGTCCAACAGGCCCCACTGAAGCTTTCTTT. Translating gives CASSPTGPTEAFF. The rearrangement links TRBV7-9 to TRBJ1-1; TRBD1 might be the D (5 bases). The length of the CDR3 is 13 residues. V lost 6 bases, J lost 4 bases, and 12 bases lay in between. Per germline, CDR1 SEHNR and CDR2 FQNEAQ (reference sequence).

This clone was detected once. The chain joins TRBV6-5 to TRBJ1-1; D perhaps matches TRBD1 (6 bases). V lost 6 bases and J lost 5, with 19 bases in between. The CDR3 is 15 residues long. Looked up from germline, CDR1 is MNHEY and CDR2 is SVGAGI. CDR3 bases: TGTGCCAGCAGCCACAGGGTCTTTTCATGGACTGAAGCTTTCTTT. Protein product: CASSHRVFSWTEAFF.

The rearrangement links TRBV13 to TRBJ2-2; tentatively, D is TRBD1 or TRBD2 (5 bases each). The ends were cut back, 8 bases at V and 4 bases at J, with 17 bases in the middle. The CDR3 consists of 15 residues. In germline, CDR1 is PRHDT, CDR2 FYEKMQ (reference sequence). CDR3 residues: CASRPGQASTGELFF. The CDR3, as DNA: TGTGCCAGCCGCCCGGGGCAGGCGAGCACCGGGGAGCTGTTTTTT.

The chain is built from TRBV11-2 and TRBJ2-7; TRBD1 aligns across 11 bases. Trimming cost V 4 bases and J 4 bases; bases outside gene matches: 3. The CDR3 sequence is 14 residues long. The germline V gene has CDR1 SGHAT and CDR2 FQNNGV. The CDR3 is CASSSGQGEYEQYF. CDR3 DNA sequence: TGTGCCAGCAGCTCGGGACAGGGGGAGTACGAGCAGTACTTC.

The chain has TRBV29-1 and TRBJ2-7; D might be TRBD2 (5 bases). The CDR3 has 15 residues. The germline CDR1 and CDR2 sequences are SQVTM and ANQGSEA. V lost 2 bases and J 0 bases, leaving 14 bases between the germline ends. This CDR3 is CSVEQAGKNSYEQYF. CDR3 coding DNA: TGCAGCGTTGAACAGGCCGGGAAAAACTCCTACGAGCAGTACTTC.

The genes are TRBV14 and TRBJ1-3; no reliable D call. V dropped 2 bases and J dropped 0 bases, with 11 bases sitting between them. CDR3 size: 16 residues. Germline-derived CDR1 and CDR2 are SGHDN and FVKESK. In DNA form, the CDR3 reads TGTGCCAGCAGCCAAACGGACCGAAGCTCTGGAAACACCATATATTTT. The encoded protein is CASSQTDRSSGNTIYF.

This chain uses TRBV7-2 with TRBJ1-2; no reliable D call. V was clipped by 1 base and J by 6 bases, with 21 bases between them. CDR3 size: 17 residues. Germline CDR1 SGHTA, CDR2 FQGNSA. The CDR3: CASSLEPGGKGRDGYTF. The DNA of the CDR3 is TGTGCCAGCAGCTTAGAACCGGGCGGGAAAGGACGGGATGGCTACACCTTC.

The V gene is TRBV5-5, the J gene TRBJ1-1, with TRBD1 as a possible D gene (6 bases). V gave up 0 bases and J gave up 2 bases, with 14 bases separating them. Germline V gene sequence: CDR1 SGHKS, CDR2 YYEKEE (reference sequence). CDR3 length: 16 amino acids. In nucleotides, the CDR3 is TGTGCCAGCAGCTTGGCCCCCAGGGGTGGCAACACTGAAGCTTTCTTT. This sequence encodes CASSLAPRGGNTEAFF.